This T cell receptor beta chain was identified in a study of T cell responses to AZD1222 COVID-19 vaccine (dated by TCRdb to the early 2020s). Looking at the study overall: AZD1222 recipients given second doses at about 4 weeks or at about 12 weeks were pooled, since spike-specific TCR depth and breadth were not found to differ between the two schedules. A total of 233 trial participants underwent TCR sequencing, of whom about 200 had received two doses of AZD1222 and 26 had received two doses of the MenACWY control vaccine. Enrollment into the trials was organized by age into subgroups of 18-55, 56-69 and 70-plus years, and those subgroups contained about 150, 27 and 61 TCR-sequenced participants, respectively.

Results the study describes overall, beyond this receptor: CD4 TCRs associated with the vaccine covered the entire spike protein, and the dominant responses were in regions 160-218 and 743-854. The 56-69-year group was small, and its depth increase did not reach significance, likely because of low power. Participants were mostly white British, with more females than males. The authors suggested clonal diversity may have been underestimated. After two AZD1222 doses, spike-specific TCR breadth and depth were significantly higher than at day 0 and than in MenACWY recipients. Conclusions about previously exposed vaccinees are limited because only a handful of AZD1222 recipients were SARS-CoV-2 seropositive at baseline. No day 14 peak-response samples were available, so repertoires were characterized only after the peak T cell response. Epitopes outside the regions mutated in the B.1.351 and B.1.1.7 variants were reportedly recognized by nearly half of the unique spike-specific TCRs.

The CDR3 regions of human TCRbeta chains were analyzed by immunosequencing. The authors' analysis ran thus. TCRs in the repertoires were compared against a reference library of SARS-CoV-2-specific TCRs that had been generated with the MIRA antigen-specificity platform. Breadth was defined as the fraction of unique TCRs that were SARS-CoV-2-associated, and depth was defined as the fraction of total T cells that were SARS-CoV-2-associated. Using the MIRA data, each spike-specific TCR was mapped to the spike region that the TCR reacts to and placed in a CD4 or CD8 class. Log10-transformed breadth and depth values were compared by one-way ANOVA with Sidak's multiple comparisons tests. Here the immuneACCESS table is served through TCRdb, limited to in-frame sequences with V and J called. Missing clones are a known gap in these copies; in checked studies unresolved V genes cover under half, and the rest lacks a known reason. The V and J calls and clone size come from that table; D and trimming were worked out from the DNA. The sample has some 60,000 clones on record, 75% to 85% of them singletons. Together, the top ten hold 20% of the sample.

In regard to this clone: Its specific antigen is unknown. No much larger clone is present one base from it, and per-base qualities are unavailable.

This specimen's time point label, per the study, means: baseline before first vaccination. Samples from vaccinated people were obtained from the UK trials COV001 and COV002, which included a single-blind randomized controlled phase 2/3 trial of AZD1222 (ChAdOx1 nCoV-19) in healthy adults. For TCRbeta chain sequencing, PBMC samples from trial participants were taken at day 0 and at day 28 after the second dose. The germline V gene provides CDR1 SNHLY and CDR2 FYNNEI. Reading from cysteine to phenylalanine, the CDR3 counts 13 amino acids. The CDR3 DNA has 39 bases and is translated from base 1. The V and J ends are trimmed by 6 bases and 9 bases, leaving 17 bases between them.

This specimen was peripheral blood, taken on day 0 of AZD1222 vaccination. Recombination connected TRBV2 to TRBJ1-1, and possibly TRBD1, on 5 matching bases. The sequence was collected from an adult in good health. Here is the DNA: TGTGCCAGCAGCGACAGAGGGACGGCTAAAGCTTTCTTT. The translation is CASSDRGTAKAFF.